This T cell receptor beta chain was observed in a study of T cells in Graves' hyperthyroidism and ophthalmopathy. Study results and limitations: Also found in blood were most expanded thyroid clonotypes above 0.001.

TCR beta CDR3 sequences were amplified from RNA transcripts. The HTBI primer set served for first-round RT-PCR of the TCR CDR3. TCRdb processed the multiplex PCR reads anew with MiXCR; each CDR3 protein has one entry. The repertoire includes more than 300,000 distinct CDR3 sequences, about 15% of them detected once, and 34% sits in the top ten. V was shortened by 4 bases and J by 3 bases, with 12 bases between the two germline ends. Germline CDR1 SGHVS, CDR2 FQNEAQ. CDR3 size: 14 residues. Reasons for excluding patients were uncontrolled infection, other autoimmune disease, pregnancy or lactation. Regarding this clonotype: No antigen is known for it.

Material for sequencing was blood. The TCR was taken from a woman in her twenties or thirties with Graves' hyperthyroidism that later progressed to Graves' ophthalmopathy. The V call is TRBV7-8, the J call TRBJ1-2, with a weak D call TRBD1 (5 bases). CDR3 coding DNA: TGTGCCAGCAGCTCTGGCGGGACTGACTATGGCTACACCTTC. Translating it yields CASSSGGTDYGYTF.